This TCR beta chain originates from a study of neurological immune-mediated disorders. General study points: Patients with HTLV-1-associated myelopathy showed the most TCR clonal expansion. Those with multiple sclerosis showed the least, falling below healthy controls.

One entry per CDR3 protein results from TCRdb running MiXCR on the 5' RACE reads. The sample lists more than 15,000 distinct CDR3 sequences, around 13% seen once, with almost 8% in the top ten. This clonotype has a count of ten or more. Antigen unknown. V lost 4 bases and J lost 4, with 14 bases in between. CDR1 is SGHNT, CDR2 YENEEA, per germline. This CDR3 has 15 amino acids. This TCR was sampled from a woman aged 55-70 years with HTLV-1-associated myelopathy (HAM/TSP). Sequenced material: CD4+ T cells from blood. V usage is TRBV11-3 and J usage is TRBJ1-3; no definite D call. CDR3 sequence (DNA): TGTGCCAGCAGCTCGGCGTCTGAGGGAGGAAACACCATATATTTT. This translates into CASSSASEGGNTIYF.